The clone carrying this T cell receptor beta chain came up once. No antigen is known for it. These data come from a study of CD8+CD57+ T cells in acquired aplastic anemia. Study conclusions and caveats: A significant difference in CD8+ Simpson's diversity between patients and controls was not found. Overlap between patients and controls comprised twenty-nine CD8+ CDR3 sequences.

According to the study, genomic DNA was the template for TCR beta VDJ and CDR3 profiling. TCRdb reprocessed the reads with MiXCR, giving one entry per CDR3 protein. Of around 290,000 distinct CDR3 sequences in the sample, approximately 60% were seen once. V lost 0 bases and J lost 8, with 16 bases in between. The CDR3 loop spans 15 amino acids. From germline, CDR1 is MNHEY and CDR2 SVGAGI. Whoever was chosen for sequencing had shown CD8+CD57+ cell expansion by flow cytometry. All participating patients were living with severe acquired aplastic anemia. There was no therapy given to any patient before the blood sampling took place.

Sequencing was performed on sorted CD4+, CD8+, or CD8+CD57+ T cells (not recorded which) from PBMCs. The rearrangement uses TRBV6-5 and TRBJ1-2, with unresolved D. The TCR was taken from a human donor with aplastic anemia. The DNA for the CDR3 is TGTGCCAGCAGTTACTCGCAGGCCTCCGGGGAGGGCTACACCTTC. It translates to CASSYSQASGEGYTF.